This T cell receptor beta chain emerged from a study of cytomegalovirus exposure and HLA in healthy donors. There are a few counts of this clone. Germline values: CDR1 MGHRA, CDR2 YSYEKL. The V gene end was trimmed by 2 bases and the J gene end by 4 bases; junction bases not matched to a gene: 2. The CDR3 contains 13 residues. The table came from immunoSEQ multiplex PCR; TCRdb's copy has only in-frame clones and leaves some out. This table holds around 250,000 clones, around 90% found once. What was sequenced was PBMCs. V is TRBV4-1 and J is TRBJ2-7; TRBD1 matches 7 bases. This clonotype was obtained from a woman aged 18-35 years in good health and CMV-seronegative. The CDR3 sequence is CASSQRQGYEQYV. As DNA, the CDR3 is TGCGCCAGCAGCCAACGACAGGGTTACGAGCAGTACGTC.